This TCR beta chain derives from a study of cytomegalovirus exposure and HLA in healthy donors. On the study more broadly: An analysis done earlier identified 100 million to 140 million unique TCR beta sequences from 190 million or so T cells. Study-wide points: More clonal expansion characterized HLA-associated TCR beta chains than equally common others in a later analysis. A later analysis found TCR association rates differed by HLA locus, highest for DRB1 and lowest for HLA-C.

This CDR3 has 14 amino acids. Germline-derived CDR1 and CDR2 are GTSNPN and SVGIG (reference sequence). Trimming at V came to 1 base and at J to 5 bases, leaving 3 bases not matched to a gene. Among the donors, all were healthy bone marrow donors. It was with 60 Vbeta and 13 Jbeta primers that the PCR ran. Assay used: immunoSEQ multiplex PCR; TCRdb lists only in-frame clones, some missing. This sample has about 180,000 clones, with 70% to 90% found just once. In regard to this clone: Its antigen is not known.

What was sequenced was PBMCs. The receptor was isolated from a girl aged 5-17 years in good health and CMV-seropositive. V gene TRBV30 combines with J gene TRBJ2-3; 10 bases are a match to TRBD2. The CDR3 sequence: CAWSASGGRDTQYF. The CDR3 DNA reads as TGTGCCTGGAGTGCTAGCGGGGGCAGAGATACGCAGTATTTT.